Listed here are 14 T cell receptor beta chains from one sample, sequenced in a study of blood T cell repertoires in COVID-19. Clones were sequenced by immunoSEQ multiplex PCR, and TCRdb holds only the in-frame ones, with some missing. The sample consists of 300,000 to 500,000 clones, approximately 90% of them appearing once. Sequencing was done on a sample of PBMCs or T cells enriched from blood (not recorded which). These receptors were obtained from a woman between 25 and 40 years old with acute COVID-19.

This sequence joins TRBV5-1 and TRBJ1-2; D unresolved. Germline V gives CDR1 SGHRS, CDR2 YFSETQ. This CDR3 comprises 14 residues. The ends were cut back, 0 bases at V and 8 bases at J, with 14 bases in the middle. This CDR3 is CASSLGAPLMGYTF. CDR3 DNA: TGCGCCAGCAGCTTGGGGGCCCCTTTGATGGGCTACACCTTC.

V is TRBV7-9 and J is TRBJ1-1; no definite D call. The germline V and J ends were trimmed by 0 bases and 8 bases, with 10 bases remaining between them. The germline V gene encodes CDR1 SEHNR and CDR2 FQNEAQ (reference sequence). This CDR3 contains 13 residues. The CDR3 DNA reads TGTGCCAGCAGCTTAGCAACGGGAGGGGAAGCTTTCTTT. Its translation: CASSLATGGEAFF.

At least ten counts were recorded for this clone. Other DNA sequences in the sample encode the same CDR3. The chain is built from TRBV9 and TRBJ2-7; weak D call: TRBD1 (5 bases). The V end lost 0 bases, the J end lost 2 bases, and 9 bases lay between the germline ends. Germline CDR1 SGDLS, CDR2 YYNGEE. The CDR3 has 14 amino acids. This CDR3 reads CASSVGQGTYEQYF. The DNA for the CDR3 is TGTGCCAGCAGCGTAGGGCAGGGTACCTACGAGCAGTACTTC.

A note on this clone: Other nucleotide sequences from this sample produce the same CDR3. The gene calls are TRBV9 and TRBJ2-7; 9 positions agree with TRBD1. Trimming at V came to 4 bases and at J to 2 bases, leaving 4 bases not matched to a gene. The CDR3 consists of 14 residues. Germline V CDR1 and CDR2: SGDLS, YYNGEE. Written as DNA, the CDR3 is TGTGCCAGCAGCCCCCGGGACAGGGCCTACGAGCAGTACTTC. Amino acid sequence: CASSPRDRAYEQYF.

Comments on this clone: Mismatch with germline at one junction end may stem from a read error. The chain employs TRBV7-9 and TRBJ1-1, with D possibly TRBD1 on 6 matching bases. The CDR3 totals 13 residues. Germline assignment: CDR1 SEHNR and CDR2 FQNEAQ (reference sequence). This CDR3 reads CASTLSGGAEAFF. The CDR3 DNA follows: TGTGCCAGCACCTTAAGCGGGGGGGCCGAAGCTTTCTTT.

The chain recombines TRBV12-5 with TRBJ2-6; a possible D gene is TRBD1 (6 bases). The CDR3 length is 21 residues. V lost 0 bases, J lost 0 bases, and 21 bases lay in between. In germline, CDR1 is LGHNT, CDR2 FRNRAP. The CDR3 DNA sequence: TGTGCTAGTGGTTTGGTACTAACCCCCGGTCAGGGGCTCTCTGGGGCCAACGTCCTGACTTTC. This sequence encodes CASGLVLTPGQGLSGANVLTF.

V usage is TRBV29-1 and J usage is TRBJ1-1; 8 positions match TRBD1. Trimming at V came to 7 bases and at J to 4 bases, leaving 8 bases not matched to a gene. The CDR3 loop spans 13 amino acids. CDR1 and CDR2 from the germline V gene are SQVTM and ANQGSEA. Here the CDR3 reads CSAIQGGGTEAFF. CDR3 sequence (DNA): TGCAGCGCGATACAGGGGGGGGGCACTGAAGCTTTCTTT.

The rearrangement links TRBV19 to TRBJ2-2; 9 bases are shared with TRBD2. This CDR3 comprises 15 residues. V was pared by 10 bases and J by 5 bases, with 11 bases of the junction left unmatched. Per the germline V gene, CDR1 is LNHDA and CDR2 is SQIVND (reference sequence). CDR3 protein: CATSGGGAGTGELFF. CDR3 bases: TGTGCCACTTCCGGCGGGGGGGCCGGGACCGGGGAGCTGTTTTTT.

This chain joins TRBV14 and TRBJ1-6; D is uncertain. The CDR3 extends over 15 amino acids. Between the trimmed V and J ends, which lost 1 base and 7 bases, there was a span of 11 bases. Per germline, CDR1 SGHDN and CDR2 FVKESK. The CDR3 DNA is TGTGCCAGCAGCCAAGTTTCCGTTTTCAATTCACCCCTCCACTTT. Protein: CASSQVSVFNSPLHF.

The chain combines TRBV14 with TRBJ1-1, with D possibly matching TRBD1 (6 bases). This CDR3 has 18 residues. Germline assignment: CDR1 SGHDN and CDR2 FVKESK. V was pared by 3 bases and J by 4 bases, with 24 bases between. The CDR3 region has the DNA TGTGCCAGCAGCCAGGGCCCAAGTCTCAGGGTCAGGGGCACTGAAGCTTTCTTT. Amino acid sequence: CASSQGPSLRVRGTEAFF.

This chain joins TRBV7-3 and TRBJ1-2; D is possibly TRBD1 (5 bases). The CDR3 sequence is 13 residues long. From germline, CDR1 is SGHTA and CDR2 FQGTGA. The V gene lost 5 bases and the J gene lost 4 bases, with 11 bases spanning the gap. CDR3 DNA: TGTGCCAGCAGCCCAGACAGTACCTATGGCTACACCTTC. The encoded protein is CASSPDSTYGYTF.

This clone was counted once. This chain links TRBV5-1 with TRBJ1-3; no definite D call. V was shortened by 3 bases and J by 0 bases, with 7 bases between the two germline ends. CDR1 SGHRS and CDR2 YFSETQ come from the germline V gene. This CDR3 contains 14 residues. The CDR3 is CASSYDNSGNTIYF. The CDR3 region has the DNA TGCGCCAGCAGCTACGACAACTCTGGAAACACCATATATTTT. The entire variable domain, with the rest obtained from reference TRBV5-1 and TRBJ1-3, is as follows: KAGVTQTPRYLIKTRGQQVTLSCSPISGHRSVSWYQQTPGQGLQFLFEYFSETQRNKGNFPGRFSGRQFSNSRSEMNVSTLELGDSALYLCASSYDNSGNTIYFGEGSWLTVV.

V gene TRBV7-3 combines with J gene TRBJ2-3, with D possibly matching TRBD2 (5 bases). The CDR3 runs 15 residues. V lost 4 bases, J lost 0 bases, and 11 bases lay in between. Per the germline V gene, CDR1 is SGHTA and CDR2 is FQGTGA. CDR3 region: CASSSLGGSTDTQYF. The CDR3 nucleotides are TGTGCCAGCAGCTCCCTTGGCGGGAGCACAGATACGCAGTATTTT.

The chain uses TRBV7-2 and TRBJ1-2; D unclear. Looked up from germline, CDR1 is SGHTA and CDR2 is FQGNSA. V lost 7 bases to trimming and J lost 8 bases, with 17 bases between them. The CDR3 sequence is 13 residues long. CDR3 sequence (DNA): TGTGCCAGCACCCAACGACAAATTCAGGGCTACACCTTC. Translation gives CASTQRQIQGYTF. Combining the CDR3 with reference TRBV7-2 and TRBJ1-2 gives the whole variable domain GAGVSQSPSNKVTEKGKDVELRCDPISGHTALYWYRQSLGQGLEFLIYFQGNSAPDKSGLPSDRFSAERTGGSVSTLTIQRTQQEDSAVYLCASTQRQIQGYTFGSGTRLTVV.